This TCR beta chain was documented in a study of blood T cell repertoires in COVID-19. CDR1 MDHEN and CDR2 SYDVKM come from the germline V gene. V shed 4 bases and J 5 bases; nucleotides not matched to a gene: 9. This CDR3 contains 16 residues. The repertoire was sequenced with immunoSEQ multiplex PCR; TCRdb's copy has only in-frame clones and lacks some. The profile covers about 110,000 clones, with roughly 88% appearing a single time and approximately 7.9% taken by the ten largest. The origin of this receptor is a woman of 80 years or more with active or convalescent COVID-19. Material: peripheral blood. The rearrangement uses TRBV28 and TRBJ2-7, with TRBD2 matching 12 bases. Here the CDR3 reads CASSSGSSGRANEQYF. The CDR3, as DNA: TGTGCCAGCAGTTCAGGGTCTAGCGGGAGGGCCAACGAGCAGTACTTC.